This T cell receptor (beta chain) was observed in a study of shared clonotypes between healthy human individuals (TCRdb year 2020). As for the study more broadly: Three men and two women, aged 18 to 49 years, made up the cohort. For each donor, CD4 naive and CD4 memory were each run on three plates, CD8 naive on two plates, and CD8 memory on one plate. To estimate repertoire size and how much clonotypes are shared between individuals, the study performed deep sequencing of blood TCR repertoires from 4 to 6 healthy adults. Libraries were prepared and TCR repertoires were sequenced by different laboratories using diverse techniques, in order to increase sequencing depth and limit assay-specific biases. Per donor, leukapheresis produced somewhere between about 0.94 and 9.5 billion PBMCs.

What the study reported, not specific to this receptor: Based on pairwise subsampling, the degree of clonotype sharing among donors was expected to be affected by sequencing depth. Even with the large sequencing depth, rarefaction of the sorted-subset datasets indicated that sequencing was incomplete. Sampling was limited to blood, and TCR repertoires in tissue likely differ from TCR repertoires in blood. Clonotypes shared by all four sorted-subset donors showed higher generation probabilities than non-shared clonotypes. Sharing across several donors was observed for about 5% of naive CD4, under 4% of naive CD8, 2.3% of memory CD4, and around 0.42% of memory CD8 clonotypes. Naive subsets generally had larger estimated clonotype richness than memory subsets did. Because the study included only a small number of donors, the genetic and exposure-history diversity represented was limited.

Using the deep immunoSEQ assay, TCR CDR3 regions were amplified from genomic DNA by multiplex PCR. For each cell subset, the extracted genomic DNA was distributed evenly across all wells of several immunoSEQ 96-well plates, and each plate served as one replicate. Each replicate PCR for sorted subsets received around 0.2 ug genomic DNA, equal to some 32,000 T cell genomes. Purified libraries were measured with a Qubit 3.0 fluorometer, size-checked on a Bioanalyzer 2100, and measured again with the KAPA Library Quantification kit. Each immunoSEQ 96-well plate was sequenced on its own single-read 150-cycle Illumina NextSeq 550 flow cell. The paper's data handling went like this. Because only junctional sequences without quality scores were contained in the immunoSEQ output, filtering matching that applied to full-length reads could not be performed. Sequences were annotated with PyIR, a Python wrapper for IgBLAST v1.9, and V/J genes and CDR3 were assigned using IMGT germline references. Reads with weak V/J assignments (E-value above 1e-6), missing CDR3, stop codons, out-of-frame junctions, or ambiguous translated residues were removed. V3J clonotypes were defined by identical inferred V gene, J gene, and CDR3 amino acid sequence. Percentage overlap between repertoires was computed as shared unique clonotypes divided by the size of the smaller repertoire. RTK rarefaction, the Chao1 estimator, and Recon v2.1 estimates of unobserved clonotypes were used to assess repertoire richness. For all TCRbeta clonotypes obtained by the gDNA method from a few donors, generation probabilities were computed with OLGA. Sourced from immuneACCESS, this table was stored by TCRdb with only in-frame sequences that have V and J called. A share of the clones is absent; for the studies checked, an unresolved V gene accounts for under half, and the remainder has no known explanation. V and J calls and clone size are given by that table; D and trimming were obtained from the DNA. This sample has about 2.2 million clones in its table, and about 93% of those were observed once. More than 1.5% of the sample belongs to the ten largest clones.

Comment on this clone: It has no known antigen specificity. Base qualities are not at hand, and no much larger clone is one base apart.

The CDR3 runs 17 residues from the cysteine to the phenylalanine. CDR3 DNA only is kept here, 51 bases in frame from base 1. The germline V end is reduced by 0 bases and the J end by 5 bases; junction bases left unmatched: 7. From a lookup of the germline V gene, CDR1 and CDR2 are LGHNA and YSLEER. CD8 naive samples were CD45RO-negative cells positively selected for CCR7, giving a CD45RA+CCR7+ population that excluded TemRA cells. Healthy HIV-negative adults with no recently reported acute infections or vaccinations were included as donors. All donors were Caucasian adults living in Nashville, Tennessee, USA. Blood was collected by leukapheresis, and PBMCs were isolated by Ficoll-Histopaque density gradient centrifugation and then cryopreserved in liquid nitrogen vapor phase. Analytical flow cytometry was used to check the purity and quantity of each magnetically sorted T cell population. Genomic DNA was isolated from every sorted fraction and measured by UV absorbance on a Nanodrop 2000c.

The rearrangement joined TRBV4-3 to TRBJ2-5, and TRBD2 matches 12 of the central bases. The material sequenced was naive CD8+ T cells from PBMCs. The sample's cell subset or site, from its label and the paper: CD45RA+CCR7+. This clonotype originated in a man in his late teens or twenties in good health. Some clones in this sample may be carry-over from other donors' samples. CDR3 protein: CASSQDLAGGPGETQYF. The nucleotides read TGCGCCAGCAGCCAAGATCTAGCGGGAGGGCCTGGGGAGACCCAGTACTTC.